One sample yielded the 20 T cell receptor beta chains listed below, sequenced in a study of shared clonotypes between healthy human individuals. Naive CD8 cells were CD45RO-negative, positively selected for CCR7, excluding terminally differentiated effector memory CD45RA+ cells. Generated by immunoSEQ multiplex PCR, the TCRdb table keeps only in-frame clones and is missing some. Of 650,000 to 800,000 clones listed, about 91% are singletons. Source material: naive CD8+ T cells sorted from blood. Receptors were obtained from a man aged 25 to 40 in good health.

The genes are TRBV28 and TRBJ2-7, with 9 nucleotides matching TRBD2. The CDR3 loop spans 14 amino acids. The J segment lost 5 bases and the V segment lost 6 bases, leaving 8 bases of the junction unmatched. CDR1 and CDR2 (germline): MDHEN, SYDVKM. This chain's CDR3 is CASRLAGGWNEQYF. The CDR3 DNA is TGTGCCAGCAGACTGGCGGGAGGGTGGAACGAGCAGTACTTC.

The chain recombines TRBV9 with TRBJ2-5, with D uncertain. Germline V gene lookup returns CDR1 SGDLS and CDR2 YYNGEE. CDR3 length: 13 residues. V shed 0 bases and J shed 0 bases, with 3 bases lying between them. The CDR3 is CASSVDDQETQYF. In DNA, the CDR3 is TGTGCCAGCAGCGTAGATGACCAAGAGACCCAGTACTTC.

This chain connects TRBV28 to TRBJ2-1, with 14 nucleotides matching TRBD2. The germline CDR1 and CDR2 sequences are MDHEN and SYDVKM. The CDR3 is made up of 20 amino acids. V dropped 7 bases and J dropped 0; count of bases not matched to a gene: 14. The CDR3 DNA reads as TGTGCCAGCACCCCACTTCCGGGACTAGCGGGAGTTATCTCCTACAATGAGCAGTTCTTC. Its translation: CASTPLPGLAGVISYNEQFF.

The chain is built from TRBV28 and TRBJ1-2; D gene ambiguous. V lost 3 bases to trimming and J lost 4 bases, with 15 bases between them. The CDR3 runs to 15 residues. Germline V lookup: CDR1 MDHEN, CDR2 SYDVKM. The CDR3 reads CASSLGRKWIYGYTF. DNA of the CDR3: TGTGCCAGCAGTTTGGGCAGAAAATGGATCTATGGCTACACCTTC.

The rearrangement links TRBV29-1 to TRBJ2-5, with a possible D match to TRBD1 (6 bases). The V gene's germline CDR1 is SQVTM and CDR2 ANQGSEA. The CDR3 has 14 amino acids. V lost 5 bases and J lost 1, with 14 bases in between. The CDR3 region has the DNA TGCAGCGTTATATACAGGGAGTTCCAAGAGACCCAGTACTTC. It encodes CSVIYREFQETQYF. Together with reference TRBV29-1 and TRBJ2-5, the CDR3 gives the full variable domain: SAVISQKPSRDICQRGTSLTIQCQVDSQVTMMFWYRQQPGQSLTLIATANQGSEATYESGFVIDKFPISRPNLTFSTLTVSNMSPEDSSIYLCSVIYREFQETQYFGPGTRLLVL.

CDR3 DNA: TGTGCCAGTAGTATAGGGACTAGCGGGGGATCTTACAATGAGCAGTTCTTC. It yields the protein CASSIGTSGGSYNEQFF. This chain uses TRBV19 with TRBJ2-1; TRBD2 aligns across 13 bases. With V trimmed by 1 base and J by 4 bases, 4 bases remained unmatched. The CDR3 sequence is 17 residues long. Germline V gene data show CDR1 as LNHDA and CDR2 as SQIVND (reference sequence).

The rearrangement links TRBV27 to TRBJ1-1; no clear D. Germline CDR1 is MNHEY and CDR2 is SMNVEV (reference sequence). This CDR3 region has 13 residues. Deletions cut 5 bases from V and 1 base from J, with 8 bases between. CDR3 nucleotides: TGTGCCAGCAGTCTAGGGTGGAACACTGAAGCTTTCTTT. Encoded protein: CASSLGWNTEAFF.

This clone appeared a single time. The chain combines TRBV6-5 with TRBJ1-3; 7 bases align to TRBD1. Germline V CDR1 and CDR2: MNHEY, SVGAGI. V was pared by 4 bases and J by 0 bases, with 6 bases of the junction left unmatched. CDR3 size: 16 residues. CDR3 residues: CASSSGQRLSGNTIYF. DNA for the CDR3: TGTGCCAGCAGTTCGGGACAGCGCCTCTCTGGAAACACCATATATTTT.

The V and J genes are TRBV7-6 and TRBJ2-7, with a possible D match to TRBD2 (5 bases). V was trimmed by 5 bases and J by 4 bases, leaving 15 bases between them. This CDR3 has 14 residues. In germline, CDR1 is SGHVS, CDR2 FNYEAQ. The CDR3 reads CASSPRTGRYEQYF. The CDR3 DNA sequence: TGTGCCAGCAGCCCTAGGACGGGGAGATACGAGCAGTACTTC.

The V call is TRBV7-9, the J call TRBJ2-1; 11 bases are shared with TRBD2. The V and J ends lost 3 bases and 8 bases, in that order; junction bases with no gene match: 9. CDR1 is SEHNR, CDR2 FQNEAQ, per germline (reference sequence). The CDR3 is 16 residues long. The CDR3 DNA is TGTGCCAGCAGCTTTCAGGGACTAGCGGTTTGGGATGAGCAGTTCTTC. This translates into CASSFQGLAVWDEQFF.

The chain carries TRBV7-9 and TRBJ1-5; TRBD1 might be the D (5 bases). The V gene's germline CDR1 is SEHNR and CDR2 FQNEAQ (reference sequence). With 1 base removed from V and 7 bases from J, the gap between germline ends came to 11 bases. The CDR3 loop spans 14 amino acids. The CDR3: CASSLDRGSQPQHF. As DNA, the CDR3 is TGTGCCAGCAGCTTAGATAGGGGAAGCCAGCCCCAGCATTTT.

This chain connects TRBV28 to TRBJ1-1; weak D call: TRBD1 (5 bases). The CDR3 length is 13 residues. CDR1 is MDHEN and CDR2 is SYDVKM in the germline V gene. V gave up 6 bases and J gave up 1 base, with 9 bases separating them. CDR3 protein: CASRGQENTEAFF. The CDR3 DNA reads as TGTGCCAGCAGGGGGCAAGAGAACACTGAAGCTTTCTTT. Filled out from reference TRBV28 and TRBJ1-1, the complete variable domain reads DVKVTQSSRYLVKRTGEKVFLECVQDMDHENMFWYRQDPGLGLRLIYFSYDVKMKEKGDIPEGYSVSREKKERFSLILESASTNQTSMYLCASRGQENTEAFFGQGTRLTVV.

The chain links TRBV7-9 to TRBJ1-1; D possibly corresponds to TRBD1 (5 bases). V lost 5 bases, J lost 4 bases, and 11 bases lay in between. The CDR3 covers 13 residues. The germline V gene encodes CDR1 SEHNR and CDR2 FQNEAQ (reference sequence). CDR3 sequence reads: CASSQKGSTEAFF. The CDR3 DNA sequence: TGTGCCAGCAGCCAAAAGGGGAGCACTGAAGCTTTCTTT.

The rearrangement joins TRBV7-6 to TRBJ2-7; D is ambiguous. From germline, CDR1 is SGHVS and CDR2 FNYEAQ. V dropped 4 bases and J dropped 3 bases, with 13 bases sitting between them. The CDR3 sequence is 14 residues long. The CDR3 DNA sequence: TGTGCCAGCAGCTCCGGACCTATCGACTACGAGCAGTACTTC. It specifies CASSSGPIDYEQYF.

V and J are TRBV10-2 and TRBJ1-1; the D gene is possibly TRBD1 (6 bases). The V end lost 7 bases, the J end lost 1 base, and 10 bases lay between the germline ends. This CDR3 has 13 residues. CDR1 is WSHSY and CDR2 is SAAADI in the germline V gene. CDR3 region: CASIGQRNTEAFF. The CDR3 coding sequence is TGCGCCAGCATTGGACAGCGGAACACTGAAGCTTTCTTT.

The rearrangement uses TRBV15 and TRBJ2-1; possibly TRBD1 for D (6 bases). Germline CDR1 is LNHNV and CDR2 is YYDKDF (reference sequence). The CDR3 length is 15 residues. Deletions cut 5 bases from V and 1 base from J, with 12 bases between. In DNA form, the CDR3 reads TGTGCCACCAGCCCCTGGCAGGGGTCCTACAATGAGCAGTTCTTC. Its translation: CATSPWQGSYNEQFF. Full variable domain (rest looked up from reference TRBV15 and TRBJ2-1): DAMVIQNPRYQVTQFGKPVTLSCSQTLNHNVMYWYQQKSSQAPKLLFHYYDKDFNNEADTPDNFQSRRPNTSFCFLDIRSPGLGDTAMYLCATSPWQGSYNEQFFGPGTRLTVL.

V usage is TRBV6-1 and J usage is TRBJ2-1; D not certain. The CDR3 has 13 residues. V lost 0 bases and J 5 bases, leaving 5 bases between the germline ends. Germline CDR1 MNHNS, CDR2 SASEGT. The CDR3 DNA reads TGTGCCAGCAGTGAAGCGCCTCACAATGAGCAGTTCTTC. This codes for CASSEAPHNEQFF.

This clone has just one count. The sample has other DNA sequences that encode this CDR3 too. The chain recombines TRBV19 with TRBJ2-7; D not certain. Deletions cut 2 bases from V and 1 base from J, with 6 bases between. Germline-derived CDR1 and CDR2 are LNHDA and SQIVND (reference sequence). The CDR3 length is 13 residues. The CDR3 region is CASSIFGSYEQYF. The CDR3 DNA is TGTGCCAGTAGTATATTCGGTTCCTACGAGCAGTACTTC.

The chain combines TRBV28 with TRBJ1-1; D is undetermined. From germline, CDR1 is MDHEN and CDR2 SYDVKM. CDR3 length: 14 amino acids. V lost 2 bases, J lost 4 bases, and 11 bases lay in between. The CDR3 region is CASSLVGGRTEAFF. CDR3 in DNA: TGTGCCAGCAGTTTAGTGGGAGGGCGCACTGAAGCTTTCTTT.

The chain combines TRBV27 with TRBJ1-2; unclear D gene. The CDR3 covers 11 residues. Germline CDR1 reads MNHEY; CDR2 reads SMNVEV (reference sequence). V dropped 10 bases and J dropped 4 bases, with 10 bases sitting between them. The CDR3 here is CATRRAYGYTF. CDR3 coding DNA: TGTGCCACCAGACGGGCCTATGGCTACACCTTC.